The 17 T cell receptor beta chains listed next were all sequenced from one sample in a study of cytomegalovirus exposure and HLA in healthy donors. It was with 60 Vbeta and 13 Jbeta primers that the PCR ran. Assay used: immunoSEQ multiplex PCR; TCRdb lists only in-frame clones, some missing. The data show about 180,000 clones, around four fifths seen once. Sequences were obtained from PBMCs. These receptors originate from a man younger than 35 in good health and CMV-seronegative.

V is TRBV5-1 and J is TRBJ1-3; 8 bases align to TRBD1. Germline CDR1 reads SGHRS; CDR2 reads YFSETQ. With V trimmed by 4 bases and J by 4 bases, 7 bases remained unmatched. The CDR3 runs to 15 residues. CDR3 coding DNA: TGCGCCAGCAGCGCTACAGGGGGTTTAGGAAACACCATATATTTT. The encoded protein is CASSATGGLGNTIYF.

The rearrangement links TRBV6-5 to TRBJ2-1; TRBD2 aligns across 8 bases. CDR1 MNHEY and CDR2 SVGAGI come from the germline V gene. The V and J ends lost 4 bases and 9 bases, in that order; junction bases with no gene match: 8. This CDR3 contains 14 residues. CDR3 DNA sequence: TGTGCCAGCAGTTCACGGGAGGGTGTTTGTGAGCAGTTCTTC. This translates into CASSSREGVCEQFF.

This clone showed up just a few times. The V and J genes are TRBV5-1 and TRBJ2-2; a possible D gene is TRBD1 (6 bases). Germline loops: CDR1 SGHRS, CDR2 YFSETQ. This CDR3 has 15 amino acids. V was pared by 1 base and J by 3 bases, with 10 bases between. Here the CDR3 DNA reads TGCGCCAGCAGCTTGAACAGGGAGTACACCGGGGAGCTGTTTTTT. It encodes CASSLNREYTGELFF.

This rearrangement joins TRBV4-3 to TRBJ2-7; TRBD1 matches at 8 bases. Germline lookup yields CDR1 LGHNA and CDR2 YSLEER. J was trimmed by 2 bases and V by 0 bases; bases with no gene match: 9. CDR3 length: 17 residues. Here the CDR3 DNA reads TGCGCCAGCAGCCAAGATATGGGTGCAGGGGGCACCTACGAGCAGTACTTC. Amino acids: CASSQDMGAGGTYEQYF.

The chain links TRBV27 to TRBJ1-6; D is undetermined. Trimming shortened V by 1 base and J by 9 bases, and 4 bases separated the two germline ends. Germline V gene sequence: CDR1 MNHEY, CDR2 SMNVEV (reference sequence). The CDR3 contains 12 residues. As DNA, the CDR3 is TGTGCCAGCAGTTTATGGGCTTCACCCCTCCACTTT. It codes for CASSLWASPLHF.

This chain uses TRBV6-6 with TRBJ2-1; TRBD2 agrees at 10 bases. Per germline, CDR1 MNHNY and CDR2 SVGAGI (reference sequence). The V gene end was trimmed by 8 bases and the J gene end by 8 bases; junction bases not matched to a gene: 12. The CDR3 spans 15 residues. CDR3 DNA sequence: TGTGCCAGCTCCGCCCGACTAGCGGGCGGGGATGAGCAGTTCTTC. Amino acids: CASSARLAGGDEQFF.

The J gene is TRBJ1-5, the V gene TRBV7-9, with TRBD1 identical over 7 bases. The germline V gene has CDR1 SEHNR and CDR2 FQNEAQ (reference sequence). V was clipped by 5 bases and J by 4 bases; unmatched bases: 11. The CDR3 runs to 16 residues. CDR3 in DNA: TGTGCCAGCAGCCGAGACAGGGTGGGCAATAATCAGCCCCAGCATTTT. Translating gives CASSRDRVGNNQPQHF.

V is TRBV9 and J is TRBJ2-2; 9 bases agree with TRBD1. CDR3 size: 14 residues. Germline-derived CDR1 and CDR2 are SGDLS and YYNGEE. V lost 5 bases and J lost 1; bases outside the gene matches: 0. The CDR3 sequence is CASRDRGNTGELFF. The CDR3 DNA reads as TGTGCCAGCAGGGACAGGGGGAACACCGGGGAGCTGTTTTTT.

The chain has TRBV5-1 and TRBJ2-1, with 15 bases identical to TRBD2. V lost 4 bases and J lost 10; bases outside the gene matches: 12. The CDR3 is 17 residues long. CDR1 is SGHRS, CDR2 YFSETQ, per germline. The CDR3 loop reads CASSLLGLAGGPGEQFF. In nucleotides, the CDR3 is TGCGCCAGCAGCCTGCTAGGACTAGCGGGGGGGCCTGGGGAGCAGTTCTTC.

The V and J genes are TRBV7-2 and TRBJ2-7; tentatively, D is TRBD2 (6 bases). This CDR3 spans 16 amino acids. Germline V gives CDR1 SGHTA, CDR2 FQGNSA. Trimming removed 5 bases from V and 1 base from J, with 18 bases in between. The CDR3 region is CASSPRPVGGSYEQYF. CDR3 DNA: TGTGCCAGCAGCCCACGCCCGGTAGGAGGGTCCTACGAGCAGTACTTC.

J is TRBJ2-1 and V is TRBV5-1, with TRBD2 matching over 8 bases. This CDR3 has 15 residues. The V gene's germline CDR1 is SGHRS and CDR2 YFSETQ. J lost 7 bases, V lost 1 base, and 7 bases had no gene match. CDR3 coding DNA: TGCGCCAGCAGCTTGACCGGGACGGGAGGGAATGAGCAGTTCTTC. This codes for CASSLTGTGGNEQFF.

This clone showed up just a few times. The genes are TRBV6-1 and TRBJ2-7; 9 bases match TRBD1. This CDR3 region has 14 residues. V shed 5 bases and J 1 base; nucleotides not matched to a gene: 3. Germline V lookup: CDR1 MNHNS, CDR2 SASEGT. The CDR3 bases are TGTGCCAGCAGTTCCGGGACAGGGTCCTACGAGCAGTACTTC. Amino acid sequence: CASSSGTGSYEQYF.

The chain links TRBV19 to TRBJ2-1, with D possibly matching TRBD2 (5 bases). V gave up 4 bases and J gave up 4 bases, with 14 bases separating them. This CDR3 is 15 amino acids long. CDR1 is LNHDA and CDR2 is SQIVND in the germline V gene (reference sequence). The CDR3 bases are TGTGCCAGTAGTACCGACTATCGCGGTTACAATGAGCAGTTCTTC. It encodes CASSTDYRGYNEQFF.

This clone was detected only a few times. V is TRBV5-4 and J is TRBJ1-2, with D perhaps matching TRBD1 (5 bases). V was trimmed by 0 bases and J by 2 bases, leaving 14 bases between them. The CDR3 is 16 amino acids. CDR1 is SGHNT and CDR2 is YYREEE in the germline V gene (reference sequence). CDR3 nucleotide sequence: TGTGCCAGCAGCTTGGCCGGGGGGGGTGTGAACTATGGCTACACCTTC. It codes for CASSLAGGGVNYGYTF.

This rearrangement joins TRBV6-1 to TRBJ1-2; TRBD1 matches 8 bases. Trimming cost V 8 bases and J 8 bases; bases outside gene matches: 10. CDR3 length: 13 residues. Germline V gives CDR1 MNHNS, CDR2 SASEGT. CDR3 protein: CASGLTGVRGYTF. The DNA of the CDR3 is TGTGCCAGCGGACTGACAGGGGTTAGGGGCTACACCTTC.

The chain is built from TRBV14 and TRBJ1-4; 8 bases are a match to TRBD1. The CDR3 is made up of 15 amino acids. V trimming: 2 bases; J trimming: 8 bases; junction bases outside the gene matches: 7. CDR1 is SGHDN, CDR2 FVKESK, per germline. The CDR3 sequence is CASSQLGQGSEKLFF. CDR3 sequence (DNA): TGTGCCAGCAGCCAACTCGGACAGGGCTCCGAAAAACTGTTTTTT.

The rearrangement joins TRBV7-8 to TRBJ1-1; 7 nucleotides agree with TRBD1. The CDR3 has 15 amino acids. CDR1 and CDR2 (germline): SGHVS, FQNEAQ. The V gene end was trimmed by 0 bases and the J gene end by 0 bases; junction bases not matched to a gene: 1. CDR3 protein: CASSLAQGVNTEAFF. CDR3 nucleotides: TGTGCCAGCAGCTTAGCGCAGGGGGTGAACACTGAAGCTTTCTTT. The variable domain in full, completed from reference TRBV7-8 and TRBJ1-1, reads GAGVSQSPRYKVAKRGQDVALRCDPISGHVSLFWYQQALGQGPEFLTYFQNEAQLDKSGLPSDRFFAERPEGSVSTLKIQRTQQEDSAVYLCASSLAQGVNTEAFFGQGTRLTVV.